Below, 22 T cell receptor beta chains from the same sample are listed, as sequenced in a study of identical twins. Each CDR3 protein is one row after TCRdb ran MiXCR on the 5' RACE reads. The table records about 890,000 distinct CDR3 sequences, more than 9% of them present only once. The data were also submitted as part of a second study, on yellow fever vaccine responses in identical twins.

The source material was PBMCs. These TCRs come from a woman under 30 in good health.

This clonotype was counted between two and nine times. The V gene is TRBV10-3, the J gene TRBJ1-1; tentatively, D is TRBD1 (6 bases). The CDR3 is made up of 13 amino acids. The V gene lost 10 bases and the J gene lost 3 bases, with 15 bases spanning the gap. In germline, CDR1 is ENHRY, CDR2 SYGVKD. CDR3 protein: CASTRGGDTEAFF. In nucleotides, the CDR3 is TGTGCCAGTACCAGGGGAGGGGACACTGAAGCTTTCTTT.

This clonotype was recorded at least ten times. This chain joins TRBV12-3 or TRBV12-4 and TRBJ2-1, with 9 nucleotides matching TRBD1. CDR3 length: 17 residues. J gave up 5 bases and V 3 bases, and 11 bases lay outside the gene matches. The CDR3 loop is CASSFGLGDREDNEQFF. The CDR3 coding sequence is TGTGCCAGCAGTTTTGGGCTGGGGGACAGGGAAGACAATGAGCAGTTCTTC.

There are a few counts of this clonotype. The chain joins TRBV29-1 to TRBJ2-7; 7 bases fit TRBD1. V was clipped by 4 bases and J by 5 bases; unmatched bases: 5. The CDR3 is 12 residues long. The V gene's germline CDR1 is SQVTM and CDR2 ANQGSEA. In DNA form, the CDR3 reads TGCAGCGTTGGAGTAGGGGGCGACGAGCAGTACTTC. As protein: CSVGVGGDEQYF.

This rearrangement joins TRBV12-3 or TRBV12-4 to TRBJ2-1; no firm D call. V lost 7 bases and J 5 bases, leaving 15 bases between the germline ends. The CDR3 consists of 14 residues. The CDR3 loop is CASTLSTRDNEQFF. The CDR3 nucleotides read TGTGCCAGCACCCTGTCTACAAGGGACAATGAGCAGTTCTTC.

This clonotype was seen only a few times. The J gene is TRBJ1-1, the V gene TRBV10-1, with no clear D. Looked up from germline, CDR1 is WNHNN and CDR2 is SYGVQD (reference sequence). The length of the CDR3 is 13 residues. Trimming removed 2 bases from V and 4 bases from J, with 8 bases in between. The CDR3 sequence is CASSENEGTEAFF. CDR3 bases: TGCGCCAGCAGTGAGAATGAGGGCACTGAAGCTTTCTTT.

This clonotype has a handful of counts. The chain recombines TRBV29-1 with TRBJ2-3; 7 bases fit TRBD2. Germline assignment: CDR1 SQVTM and CDR2 ANQGSEA. CDR3 length: 15 amino acids. The trim removed 3 bases at V and 0 bases at J, leaving 6 bases unmatched. The CDR3 is CSVDSSGPSTDTQYF. For the CDR3, the DNA is TGCAGCGTTGACTCTAGCGGTCCTAGCACAGATACGCAGTATTTT.

This clonotype showed up many times. This chain links TRBV12-3 or TRBV12-4 with TRBJ2-1, with no clear D. This CDR3 has 14 amino acids. V was cut by 3 bases and J by 0 bases, with 6 bases left in between. Here the CDR3 DNA reads TGTGCCAGCAGTTTCAGGAGCTCCTACAATGAGCAGTTCTTC. Protein sequence: CASSFRSSYNEQFF.

This clonotype was found a few times. The rearrangement uses TRBV7-9 and TRBJ2-1; 10 bases agree with TRBD2. Looked up from germline, CDR1 is SEHNR and CDR2 is FQNEAQ (reference sequence). V dropped 4 bases and J dropped 5; count of bases not matched to a gene: 5. The CDR3 covers 15 residues. Here the CDR3 DNA reads TGTGCCAGCAGCTCGGAGCGGGAGGGGGACAATGAGCAGTTCTTC. This gives the protein CASSSEREGDNEQFF.

This clonotype was detected many times. This chain's CDR3 is CASTARSGNEQFF. DNA of the CDR3: TGTGCCAGCACCGCCCGGAGCGGCAATGAGCAGTTCTTC. The V gene is TRBV12-3 or TRBV12-4, the J gene TRBJ2-1; D may be TRBD2 (5 bases). V was shortened by 7 bases and J by 6 bases, with 13 bases between the two germline ends. This CDR3 has 13 residues.

This clonotype was seen only a few times. The CDR3 sequence: CASSYSSSGGPRTDTQYF. Written as DNA, the CDR3 is TGTGCCAGCAGTTACTCGAGTAGCGGGGGCCCCCGCACAGATACGCAGTATTTT. The rearrangement uses TRBV6-5 and TRBJ2-3, with 9 positions matching TRBD2. Germline lookup yields CDR1 MNHEY and CDR2 SVGAGI. The CDR3 sequence is 18 residues long. J lost 1 base, V lost 0 bases, and 8 bases had no gene match.

The rearrangement joins TRBV29-1 to TRBJ2-7; 14 bases are shared with TRBD2. CDR3 size: 14 residues. J lost 3 bases, V lost 6 bases, and 4 bases had no gene match. Looked up from germline, CDR1 is SQVTM and CDR2 is ANQGSEA. The DNA for the CDR3 is TGCAGCGTGGGCGGGACTAGCGGGAGCTACGAGCAGTACTTC. Translating gives CSVGGTSGSYEQYF.

This clonotype was seen only a few times. The CDR3 coding sequence is TGCAGTGCCCGAGGGGTTGGCGGGTTCTCCTACGAGCAGTACTTC. It translates to CSARGVGGFSYEQYF. The chain links TRBV20-1 to TRBJ2-7; either TRBD1 or TRBD2 may supply D (5 bases each). CDR1 DFQATT and CDR2 SNEGSKA come from the germline V gene (reference sequence). Trimming took off 6 bases at V and 0 bases at J, with 18 bases between the two ends. CDR3 length: 15 amino acids.

The chain joins TRBV20-1 to TRBJ2-5, with 9 nucleotides matching TRBD2. The CDR3 consists of 14 residues. Per germline, CDR1 DFQATT and CDR2 SNEGSKA (reference sequence). V lost 6 bases and J lost 1; bases outside the gene matches: 6. The CDR3 region is CSAMEAGGQETQYF. CDR3 nucleotides: TGCAGTGCCATGGAAGCGGGAGGCCAAGAGACCCAGTACTTC.

The chain uses TRBV2 and TRBJ2-1; D not resolved. Germline V gene sequence: CDR1 SNHLY, CDR2 FYNNEI. Trimming shortened V by 8 bases and J by 7 bases, and 9 bases separated the two germline ends. There are 11 residues in the CDR3. In DNA, the CDR3 is TGTGCCAGCCCTACCGAAAATGAGCAGTTCTTC. Translated: CASPTENEQFF.

This clonotype was observed a handful of times. CDR3 amino acids: CASSPWQGGTGELFF. In DNA, the CDR3 is TGTGCCAGCTCACCTTGGCAGGGAGGCACCGGGGAGCTGTTTTTT. This chain joins TRBV18 and TRBJ2-2, with a possible D match to TRBD2 (6 bases). Germline CDR1 KGHSH, CDR2 LQKENI. The CDR3 covers 15 residues. The ends were cut back, 3 bases at V and 4 bases at J, with 12 bases in the middle.

The rearrangement links TRBV7-9 to TRBJ2-2, with 8 bases identical to TRBD1. The CDR3 consists of 14 residues. The trim removed 9 bases at V and 3 bases at J, leaving 6 bases unmatched. Germline loops: CDR1 SEHNR, CDR2 FQNEAQ (reference sequence). CDR3 region: CASPDRADTGELFF. DNA of the CDR3: TGTGCCAGTCCGGACAGGGCAGACACCGGGGAGCTGTTTTTT.

This clonotype was recorded many times. V and J are TRBV12-3 or TRBV12-4 and TRBJ2-7; the match to TRBD1 covers 7 bases. The CDR3 covers 12 residues. After removal of 6 bases from V and 4 bases from J, the junction contained 3 bases not matched to a gene. The CDR3: CASRGQNYEQYF. The CDR3 DNA reads as TGTGCCAGCAGGGGACAGAATTACGAGCAGTACTTC.

This clonotype was found a few times. The genes are TRBV5-6 and TRBJ2-7; D may correspond to TRBD1 or TRBD2 (6 bases each). This CDR3 is built from 13 residues. CDR1 SGHDT and CDR2 YYEEEE come from the germline V gene. With 6 bases removed from V and 3 bases from J, the gap between germline ends came to 13 bases. In nucleotides, the CDR3 is TGTGCCAGCAAGGGGGGCAGGGGCTACGAGCAGTACGTC. Protein: CASKGGRGYEQYV.

This clonotype has just a few counts. The genes are TRBV7-9 and TRBJ2-5; D may be TRBD2 (10 bases). The CDR3 has 15 residues. Per germline, CDR1 SEHNR and CDR2 FQNEAQ (reference sequence). V gave up 10 bases and J gave up 3 bases, with 21 bases separating them. This CDR3 reads CATNRGLAGEETQYF. The CDR3 DNA is TGTGCCACCAACAGGGGGCTAGCGGGAGAAGAGACCCAGTACTTC.

This clonotype has a handful of counts. This chain links TRBV6-2 or TRBV6-3 with TRBJ2-3; TRBD2 agrees at 10 bases. Germline values: CDR1 MNHEY, CDR2 SVGEGT. V shed 8 bases and J 0 bases; nucleotides not matched to a gene: 2. The CDR3 sequence is 14 residues long. This chain's CDR3 is CASGLAASTDTQYF. Written as DNA, the CDR3 is TGTGCCAGCGGACTAGCGGCTAGCACAGATACGCAGTATTTT.

This rearrangement joins TRBV4-1 to TRBJ2-2; 10 bases agree with TRBD2. In germline, CDR1 is MGHRA, CDR2 YSYEKL. The CDR3 has 16 residues. V lost 4 bases, J lost 5 bases, and 7 bases stayed unmatched. Here the CDR3 reads CASSRILAGKTGELFF. Written as DNA, the CDR3 is TGCGCCAGCAGCCGAATACTAGCGGGGAAAACCGGGGAGCTGTTTTTT.

The V call is TRBV2, the J call TRBJ2-7; D gene unclear. This CDR3 region has 12 residues. CDR1 and CDR2 (germline): SNHLY, FYNNEI. V was cut by 5 bases and J by 4 bases, with 9 bases left in between. DNA for the CDR3: TGTGCCAGCAGTCGACTGGAATACGAGCAGTACTTC. It translates to CASSRLEYEQYF.